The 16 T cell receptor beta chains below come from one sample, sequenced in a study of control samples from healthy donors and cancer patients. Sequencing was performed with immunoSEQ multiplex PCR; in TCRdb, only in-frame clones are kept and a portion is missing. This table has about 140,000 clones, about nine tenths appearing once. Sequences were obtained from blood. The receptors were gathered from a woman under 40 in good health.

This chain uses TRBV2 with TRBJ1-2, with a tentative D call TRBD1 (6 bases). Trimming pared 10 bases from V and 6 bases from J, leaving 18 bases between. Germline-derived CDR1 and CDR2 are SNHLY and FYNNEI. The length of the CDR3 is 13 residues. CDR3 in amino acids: CAIQGRSSDGYTF. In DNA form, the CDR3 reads TGTGCCATACAGGGCCGGAGTTCTGATGGCTACACCTTC.

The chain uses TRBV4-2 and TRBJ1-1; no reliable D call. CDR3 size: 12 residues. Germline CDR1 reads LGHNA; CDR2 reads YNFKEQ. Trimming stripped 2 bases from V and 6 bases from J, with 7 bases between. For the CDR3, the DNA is TGTGCCAGCAGCCAAATGTACGCTGAAGCTTTCTTT. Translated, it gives CASSQMYAEAFF.

CDR3 bases: TGTGCCAGCAGTACTACGTTGACTGGAAACACCATATATTTT. Protein: CASSTTLTGNTIYF. The chain carries TRBV28 and TRBJ1-3; no definite D call. The CDR3 runs to 14 residues. Germline CDR1 is MDHEN and CDR2 is SYDVKM. Trimming removed 5 bases at V and 2 bases at J, with 10 bases between.

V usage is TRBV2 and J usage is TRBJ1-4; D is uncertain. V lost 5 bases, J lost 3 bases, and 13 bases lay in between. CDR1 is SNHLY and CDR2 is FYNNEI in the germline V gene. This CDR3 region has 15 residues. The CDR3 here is CASSQDGVANEKLFF. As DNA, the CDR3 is TGTGCCAGCAGTCAAGACGGGGTTGCTAATGAAAAACTGTTTTTT.

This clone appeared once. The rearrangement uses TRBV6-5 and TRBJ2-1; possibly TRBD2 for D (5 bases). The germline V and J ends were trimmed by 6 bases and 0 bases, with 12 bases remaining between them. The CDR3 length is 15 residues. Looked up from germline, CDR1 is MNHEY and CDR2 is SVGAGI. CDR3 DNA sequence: TGTGCCAGCAGCGGGCTAGCTAGCTCCTACAATGAGCAGTTCTTC. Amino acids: CASSGLASSYNEQFF.

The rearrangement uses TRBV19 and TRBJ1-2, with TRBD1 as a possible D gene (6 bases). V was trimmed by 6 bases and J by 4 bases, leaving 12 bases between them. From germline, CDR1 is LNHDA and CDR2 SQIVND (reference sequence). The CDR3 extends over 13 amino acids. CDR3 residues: CASREGVGYGYTF. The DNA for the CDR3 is TGTGCCAGTAGGGAGGGGGTTGGCTATGGCTACACCTTC.

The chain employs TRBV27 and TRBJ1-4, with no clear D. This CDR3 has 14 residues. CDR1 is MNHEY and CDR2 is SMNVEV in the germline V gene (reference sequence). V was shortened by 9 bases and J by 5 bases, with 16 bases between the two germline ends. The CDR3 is CASRPRVGNEKLFF. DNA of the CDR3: TGTGCCAGTCGTCCAAGGGTAGGGAATGAAAAACTGTTTTTT.

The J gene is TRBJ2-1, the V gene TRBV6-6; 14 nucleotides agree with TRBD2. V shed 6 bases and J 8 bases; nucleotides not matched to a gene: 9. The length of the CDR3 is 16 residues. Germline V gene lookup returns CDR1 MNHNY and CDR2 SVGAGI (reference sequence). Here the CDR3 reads CASSRLAGGPGYEQFF. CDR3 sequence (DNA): TGTGCCAGCAGCCGACTAGCGGGAGGGCCAGGCTATGAGCAGTTCTTC.

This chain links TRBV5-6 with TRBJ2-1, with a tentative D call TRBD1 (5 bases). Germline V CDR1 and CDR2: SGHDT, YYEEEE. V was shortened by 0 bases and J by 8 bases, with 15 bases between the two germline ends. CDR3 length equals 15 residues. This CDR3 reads CASSLVQGPPDEQFF. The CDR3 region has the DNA TGTGCCAGCAGCTTGGTTCAGGGCCCCCCAGATGAGCAGTTCTTC.

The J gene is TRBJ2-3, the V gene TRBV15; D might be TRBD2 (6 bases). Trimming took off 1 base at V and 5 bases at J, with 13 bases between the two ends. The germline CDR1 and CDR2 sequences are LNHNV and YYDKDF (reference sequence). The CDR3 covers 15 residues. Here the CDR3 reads CATSRGGGGEDTQYF. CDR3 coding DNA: TGTGCCACCAGCAGAGGGGGAGGAGGGGAAGATACGCAGTATTTT.

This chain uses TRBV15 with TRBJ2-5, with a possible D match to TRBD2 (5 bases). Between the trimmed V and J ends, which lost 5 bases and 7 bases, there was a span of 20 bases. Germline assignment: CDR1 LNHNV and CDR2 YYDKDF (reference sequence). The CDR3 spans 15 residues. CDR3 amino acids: CATSLNERGRLTQYF. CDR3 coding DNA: TGTGCCACCAGCCTTAATGAACGGGGTCGGTTGACCCAGTACTTC.

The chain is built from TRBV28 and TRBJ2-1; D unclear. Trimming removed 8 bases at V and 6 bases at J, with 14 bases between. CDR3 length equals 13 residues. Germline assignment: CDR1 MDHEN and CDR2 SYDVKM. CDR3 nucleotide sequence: TGTGCCAGCGGTCGGAGCGACACCAATGAGCAGTTCTTC. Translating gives CASGRSDTNEQFF.

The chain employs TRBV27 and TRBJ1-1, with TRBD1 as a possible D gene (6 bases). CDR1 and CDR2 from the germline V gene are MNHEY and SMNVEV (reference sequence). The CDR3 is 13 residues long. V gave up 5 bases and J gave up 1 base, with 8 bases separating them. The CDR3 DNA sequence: TGTGCCAGCAGTCTACAGGGGAACACTGAAGCTTTCTTT. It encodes CASSLQGNTEAFF.

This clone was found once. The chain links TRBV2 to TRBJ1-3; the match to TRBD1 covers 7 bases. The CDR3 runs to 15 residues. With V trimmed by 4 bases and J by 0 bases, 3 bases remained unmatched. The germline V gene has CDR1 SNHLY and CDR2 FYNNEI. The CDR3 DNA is TGTGCCAGCAGTGTGGGACAGTACTCTGGAAACACCATATATTTT. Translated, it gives CASSVGQYSGNTIYF.

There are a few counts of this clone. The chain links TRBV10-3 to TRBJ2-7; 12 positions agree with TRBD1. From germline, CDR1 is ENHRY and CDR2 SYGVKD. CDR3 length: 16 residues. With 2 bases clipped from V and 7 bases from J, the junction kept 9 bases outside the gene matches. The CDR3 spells CAISEGPGQGASEQYF. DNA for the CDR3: TGTGCCATCAGTGAGGGCCCGGGACAGGGGGCCTCAGAGCAGTACTTC.

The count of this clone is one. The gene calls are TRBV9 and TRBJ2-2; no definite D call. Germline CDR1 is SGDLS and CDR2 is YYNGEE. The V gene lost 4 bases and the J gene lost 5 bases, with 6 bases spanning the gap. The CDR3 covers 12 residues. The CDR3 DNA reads TGTGCCAGCAGCCCGTGGACCGGGGAGCTGTTTTTT. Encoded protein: CASSPWTGELFF.